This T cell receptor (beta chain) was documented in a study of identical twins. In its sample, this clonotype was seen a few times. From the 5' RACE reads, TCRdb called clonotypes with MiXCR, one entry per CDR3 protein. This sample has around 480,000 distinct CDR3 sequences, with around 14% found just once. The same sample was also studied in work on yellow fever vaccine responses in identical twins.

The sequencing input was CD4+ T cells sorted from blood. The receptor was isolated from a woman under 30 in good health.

In DNA form, the CDR3 reads TGTGCCAGCAGTTCACCCCGGGGGGTGATCTACAATGAGCAGTTCTTC. It codes for CASSSPRGVIYNEQFF. The rearrangement joins TRBV6-2 or TRBV6-3 to TRBJ2-1; TRBD2 agrees at 7 bases. Germline lookup yields CDR1 MNHEY and CDR2 SVGEGT. J was trimmed by 3 bases and V by 4 bases; bases with no gene match: 9. This CDR3 has 16 amino acids.